One T cell receptor beta chain is described in this entry. This entry comes from a study of blood T cell repertoires in COVID-19. Donors were grouped by their self-reported clinical history. The CDR3 is made up of 16 amino acids. V lost 3 bases to trimming and J lost 5 bases; unmatched junction nucleotides: 12. Germline V gene sequence: CDR1 MNHNS, CDR2 SASEGT. Profiled with immunoSEQ multiplex PCR; TCRdb holds only in-frame clones, not every one. The data contain roughly 380,000 clones, about 90% of them singletons. The specimen was PBMCs or T cells enriched from blood (not recorded which). This TCR came from a man aged 25 to 45 who had recovered from COVID-19. The chain joins TRBV6-1 to TRBJ1-1, with 7 bases lining up with TRBD1. The CDR3 here is CASSERTQGSWTEAFF. CDR3 bases: TGTGCCAGCAGTGAGCGAACACAGGGGTCTTGGACTGAAGCTTTCTTT.